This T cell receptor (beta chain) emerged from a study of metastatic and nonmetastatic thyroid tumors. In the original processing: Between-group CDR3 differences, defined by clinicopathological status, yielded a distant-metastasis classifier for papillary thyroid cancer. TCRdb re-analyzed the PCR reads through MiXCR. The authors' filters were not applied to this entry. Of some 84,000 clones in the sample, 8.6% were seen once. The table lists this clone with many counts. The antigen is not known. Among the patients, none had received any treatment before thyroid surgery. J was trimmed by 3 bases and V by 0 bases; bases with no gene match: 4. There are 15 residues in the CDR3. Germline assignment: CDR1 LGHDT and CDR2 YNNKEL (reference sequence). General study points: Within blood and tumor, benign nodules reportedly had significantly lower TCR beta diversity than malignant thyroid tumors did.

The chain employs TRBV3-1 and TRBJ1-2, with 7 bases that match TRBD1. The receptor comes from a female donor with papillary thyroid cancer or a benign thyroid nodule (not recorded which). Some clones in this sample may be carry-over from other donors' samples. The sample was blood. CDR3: CASSQDVGGYYGYTF. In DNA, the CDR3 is TGTGCCAGCAGCCAAGATGTAGGGGGCTACTATGGCTACACCTTC.